Following are 18 T cell receptor beta chains from one sample sequenced in a study of T-cell memory formation after mild COVID-19. A single record per CDR3 protein comes from TCRdb applying MiXCR to the 5' RACE reads. The sample consists of just over 400,000 distinct CDR3 sequences, 20% to 30% of them appearing once. The sequencing input was PBMCs or a T cell subset sorted from them (not recorded which). These receptor sequences come from an adult woman who had mild COVID-19 (a few samples of this study predate the infection). Cell type and time point are not known.

This clonotype was seen a handful of times. The CDR3 loop reads CASRRTGTNEAFF. In DNA form, the CDR3 reads TGTGCCAGCAGAAGGACCGGGACAAATGAAGCTTTCTTT. The chain is built from TRBV27 and TRBJ1-1, with D perhaps matching TRBD1 (6 bases). V lost 6 bases, J lost 7 bases, and 15 bases lay in between. There are 13 residues in the CDR3. CDR1 MNHEY and CDR2 SMNVEV come from the germline V gene (reference sequence).

This chain connects TRBV5-1 to TRBJ1-2; 8 nucleotides line up with TRBD1. Germline V CDR1 and CDR2: SGHRS, YFSETQ. The CDR3 sequence is 16 residues long. V lost 0 bases and J lost 3; bases outside the gene matches: 7. The CDR3 bases are TGCGCCAGCAGCTTGGCGGCAGGGGGCGCGGACTATGGCTACACCTTC. Translated: CASSLAAGGADYGYTF. Looking up the rest from reference TRBV5-1 and TRBJ1-2 gives the full variable domain: KAGVTQTPRYLIKTRGQQVTLSCSPISGHRSVSWYQQTPGQGLQFLFEYFSETQRNKGNFPGRFSGRQFSNSRSEMNVSTLELGDSALYLCASSLAAGGADYGYTFGSGTRLTVV.

This chain links TRBV12-3 or TRBV12-4 with TRBJ1-5, with 8 bases fitting TRBD1. V dropped 6 bases and J dropped 3; count of bases not matched to a gene: 10. CDR3 length: 16 residues. CDR3 sequence reads: CASRSSSTGDNQPQHF. The CDR3 DNA reads as TGTGCCAGCAGGTCGTCTTCGACAGGGGACAATCAGCCCCAGCATTTT.

J is TRBJ2-1 and V is TRBV4-2; D possibly corresponds to TRBD2 (7 bases). The V gene's germline CDR1 is LGHNA and CDR2 YNFKEQ. This CDR3 has 16 residues. Trimming removed 0 bases from V and 9 bases from J, with 18 bases in between. The CDR3 here is CASSQDLGGVGAEQFF. DNA of the CDR3: TGTGCCAGCAGCCAAGATCTGGGAGGGGTGGGGGCTGAGCAGTTCTTC.

There are a few counts of this clonotype. J is TRBJ2-1 and V is TRBV18; D gene ambiguous. The V end lost 5 bases, the J end lost 5 bases, and 7 bases lay between the germline ends. CDR1 and CDR2 from the germline V gene are KGHSH and LQKENI. The CDR3 is 12 amino acids. The CDR3 DNA reads as TGTGCCAGCTCAGAGACGGACAATGAGCAGTTCTTC. Its translation: CASSETDNEQFF.

This clonotype was found a few times. CDR3 sequence (DNA): TGTGCCAGCAGTGATGCGGGGGGGCCAGATACGCAGTATTTT. Residues: CASSDAGGPDTQYF. The rearrangement joins TRBV6-1 to TRBJ2-3; 9 nucleotides match TRBD2. The length of the CDR3 is 14 residues. Trimming removed 3 bases from V and 4 bases from J; junction bases left unmatched: 2. Germline lookup yields CDR1 MNHNS and CDR2 SASEGT.

The chain joins TRBV7-2 to TRBJ2-7; no clear D. Germline V CDR1 and CDR2: SGHTA, FQGNSA. The CDR3 is 13 residues long. The V gene lost 5 bases and the J gene lost 0 bases, with 8 bases spanning the gap. The CDR3 is CASSDSVSYEQYF. The CDR3 DNA sequence: TGTGCCAGCAGCGACTCGGTCTCCTACGAGCAGTACTTC.

The genes are TRBV4-2 and TRBJ1-2; perhaps TRBD1 as D (6 bases). V was shortened by 1 base and J by 8 bases, with 26 bases between the two germline ends. Germline V CDR1 and CDR2: LGHNA, YNFKEQ. This CDR3 is built from 18 residues. The CDR3 here is CASSQGRTPTGFQGGYTF. In DNA, the CDR3 is TGTGCCAGCAGCCAAGGGAGGACACCTACAGGGTTCCAAGGCGGCTACACCTTC.

This clonotype came up a few times. V gene TRBV4-1 combines with J gene TRBJ2-5; TRBD1 aligns across 8 bases. The CDR3 extends over 15 amino acids. In germline, CDR1 is MGHRA, CDR2 YSYEKL. The V and J ends lost 3 bases and 4 bases, in that order; junction bases with no gene match: 7. The CDR3 spells CASSQGQEVGETQYF. The CDR3, as DNA: TGCGCCAGCAGCCAGGGACAGGAGGTCGGAGAGACCCAGTACTTC.

This clonotype was recorded a few times. V gene TRBV12-3 or TRBV12-4 combines with J gene TRBJ1-2; D not certain. This CDR3 has 11 residues. The V gene lost 6 bases and the J gene lost 11 bases, with 13 bases spanning the gap. This CDR3 is CASSLGLGYTF. The CDR3 DNA follows: TGTGCCAGCAGCCTTGGGTTGGGATACACCTTC.

This clonotype is termed large. The chain couples TRBV10-3 to TRBJ1-1; weak D call: TRBD1 (5 bases). V was clipped by 3 bases and J by 10 bases, with 12 bases between them. CDR3 length: 12 amino acids. Germline CDR1 reads ENHRY; CDR2 reads SYGVKD. The CDR3 region is CAISEPGEGAFF. CDR3 coding DNA: TGTGCCATCAGTGAACCGGGGGAAGGAGCTTTCTTT.

The chain is built from TRBV7-8 and TRBJ2-7; a weak D match, TRBD2 (6 bases). The CDR3 is 16 amino acids. The V and J ends lost 5 bases and 3 bases respectively, with 20 bases between them. Germline V CDR1 and CDR2: SGHVS, FQNEAQ. CDR3 loop: CASSPPWVAGNYEQYF. The CDR3 bases are TGTGCCAGCAGCCCGCCGTGGGTTGCGGGGAACTACGAGCAGTACTTC.

The rearrangement links TRBV15 to TRBJ1-1, with no clear D. Germline V gene lookup returns CDR1 LNHNV and CDR2 YYDKDF (reference sequence). The CDR3 is 13 amino acids. The V end lost 2 bases, the J end lost 2 bases, and 6 bases lay between the germline ends. CDR3 in DNA: TGTGCCACCAGCAGACAGATAAACACTGAAGCTTTCTTT. Its protein product is CATSRQINTEAFF.

This clonotype was seen only a few times. The rearrangement joins TRBV5-1 to TRBJ2-1; a weak D match, TRBD2 (5 bases). Trimming removed 0 bases from V and 8 bases from J, with 18 bases in between. CDR1 is SGHRS, CDR2 YFSETQ, per germline. CDR3 length equals 16 residues. The CDR3 DNA reads as TGCGCCAGCAGCTTGGACGGCTCCGGGGTTGGAGATGAGCAGTTCTTC. Residues: CASSLDGSGVGDEQFF.

A few counts support this clonotype. This chain uses TRBV5-1 with TRBJ2-5; perhaps D is TRBD1 or TRBD2 (5 bases each). CDR1 is SGHRS and CDR2 is YFSETQ in the germline V gene. V dropped 4 bases and J dropped 6 bases, with 19 bases sitting between them. This CDR3 is 15 amino acids long. The CDR3 sequence: CASSPFFEGPKTQYF. Here the CDR3 DNA reads TGCGCCAGCAGCCCCTTTTTCGAGGGGCCGAAGACCCAGTACTTC.

The genes are TRBV20-1 and TRBJ2-5; tentatively, D is TRBD2 (6 bases). The CDR3 is 16 amino acids. Germline V lookup: CDR1 DFQATT, CDR2 SNEGSKA (reference sequence). V was cut by 2 bases and J by 13 bases, with 29 bases left in between. CDR3 DNA sequence: TGCAGTGCTAGAAGGAGGGTAGCGCCTCGCCTAAGACCTATGTACTTC. This gives the protein CSARRRVAPRLRPMYF.

The chain employs TRBV12-3 or TRBV12-4 and TRBJ2-3; D unclear. The V and J ends lost 2 bases and 12 bases respectively, with 18 bases between them. CDR3 length equals 14 residues. CDR3: CASSLLVPRIEQYF. DNA of the CDR3: TGTGCCAGCAGTTTATTAGTTCCGCGGATCGAACAGTATTTT.

This clonotype was detected a few times. Relative to the germline gene, one junction end is altered; a read error may explain this. V usage is TRBV11-2 and J usage is TRBJ2-2, with 7 bases that match TRBD2. The V gene's germline CDR1 is SGHAT and CDR2 FQNNGV. The CDR3 sequence is 12 residues long. The CDR3: CAGGRNIGELFF. CDR3 nucleotide sequence: TGTGCCGGCGGGAGAAACATCGGGGAGCTGTTTTTT.